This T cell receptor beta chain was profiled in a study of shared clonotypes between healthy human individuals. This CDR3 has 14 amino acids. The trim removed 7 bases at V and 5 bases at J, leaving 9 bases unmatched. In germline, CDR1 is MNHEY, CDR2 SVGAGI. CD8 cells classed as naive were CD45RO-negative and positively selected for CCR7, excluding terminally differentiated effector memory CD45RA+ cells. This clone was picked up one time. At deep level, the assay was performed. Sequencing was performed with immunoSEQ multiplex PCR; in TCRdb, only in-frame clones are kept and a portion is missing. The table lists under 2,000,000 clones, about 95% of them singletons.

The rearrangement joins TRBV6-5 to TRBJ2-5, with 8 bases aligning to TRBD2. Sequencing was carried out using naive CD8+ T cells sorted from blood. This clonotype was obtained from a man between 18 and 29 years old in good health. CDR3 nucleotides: TGTGCCAGCAACCGAGCGGGAGTTAGGGAGACCCAGTACTTC. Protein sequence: CASNRAGVRETQYF.